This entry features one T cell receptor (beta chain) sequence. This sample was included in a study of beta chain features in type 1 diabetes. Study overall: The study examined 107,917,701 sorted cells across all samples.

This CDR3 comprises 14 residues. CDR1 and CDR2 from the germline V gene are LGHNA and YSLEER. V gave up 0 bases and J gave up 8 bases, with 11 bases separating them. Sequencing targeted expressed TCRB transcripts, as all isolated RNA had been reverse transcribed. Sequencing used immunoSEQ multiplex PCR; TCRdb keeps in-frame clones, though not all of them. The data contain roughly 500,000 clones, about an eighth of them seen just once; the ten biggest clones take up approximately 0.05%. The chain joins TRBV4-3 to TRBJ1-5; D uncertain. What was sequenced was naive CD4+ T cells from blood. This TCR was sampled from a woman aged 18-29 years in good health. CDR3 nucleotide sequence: TGCGCCAGCAGCCAAGATAGCCGTGGCAAGCCCCAGCATTTT. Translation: CASSQDSRGKPQHF.